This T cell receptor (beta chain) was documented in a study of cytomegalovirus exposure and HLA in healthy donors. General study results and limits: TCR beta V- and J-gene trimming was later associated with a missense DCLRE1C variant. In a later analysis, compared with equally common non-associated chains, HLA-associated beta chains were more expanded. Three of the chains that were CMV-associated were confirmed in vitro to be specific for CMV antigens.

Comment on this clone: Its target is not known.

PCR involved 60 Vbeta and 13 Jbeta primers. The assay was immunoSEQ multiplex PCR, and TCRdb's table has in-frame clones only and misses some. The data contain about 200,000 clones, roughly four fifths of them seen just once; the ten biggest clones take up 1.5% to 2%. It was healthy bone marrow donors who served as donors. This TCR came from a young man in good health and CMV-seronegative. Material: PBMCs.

This CDR3 reads CASSSGQGWDSGANVLTF. CDR3 sequence (DNA): TGTGCCAGCAGCTCGGGACAGGGGTGGGACTCTGGGGCCAACGTCCTGACTTTC. The rearrangement joins TRBV5-5 to TRBJ2-6; TRBD1 agrees at 10 bases. The CDR3 sequence is 18 residues long. The V gene's germline CDR1 is SGHKS and CDR2 YYEKEE (reference sequence). The V and J ends lost 3 bases and 0 bases, in that order; junction bases with no gene match: 6.